Following are 14 T cell receptor beta chains from one sample sequenced in a study of cytomegalovirus exposure and HLA in healthy donors (dated by TCRdb to about 2017). Library generation was performed with the immunoSEQ multiplex PCR assay. The multiplex PCR relied on a mix of 60 forward primers for TCR Vbeta segments and 13 reverse primers for TCR Jbeta segments. The table comes from immuneACCESS by way of TCRdb, which keeps in-frame sequences with V and J called. Part of the clones is missing from these tables; in studies checked, under half for an unresolved V gene and the rest for unknown reasons. This sample gives roughly 140,000 clones in total; roughly four fifths of them show up just once. In total, the top ten clones hold approximately 6% of the sample. The sequencing input was PBMCs. Receptors originate from a man aged 25-45 years in good health and CMV-seropositive.

The V and J genes are TRBV7-9 and TRBJ1-1; D might be TRBD1 (6 bases). V lost 5 bases, J lost 4 bases, and 11 bases lay in between. Germline V gene sequence: CDR1 SEHNR, CDR2 FQNEAQ (reference sequence). There are 13 residues in the CDR3. The CDR3 protein is CASSPGGLTEAFF. CDR3 DNA: TGTGCCAGCAGCCCCGGGGGGCTCACTGAAGCTTTCTTT. Looking up the rest from reference TRBV7-9 and TRBJ1-1 gives the full variable domain: DTGVSQNPRHKITKRGQNVTFRCDPISEHNRLYWYRQTLGQGPEFLTYFQNEAQLEKSRLLSDRFSAERPKGSFSTLEIQRTEQGDSAMYLCASSPGGLTEAFFGQGTRLTVV.

This clone was observed once. This chain uses TRBV18 with TRBJ2-7; D might be TRBD2 (6 bases). The germline gives CDR1 KGHSH, CDR2 LQKENI. The CDR3 totals 15 residues. Trimming left V 2 bases short and J 0 bases short, with 11 bases between. The CDR3 DNA reads as TGTGCCAGCTCACCAAGGAGGGAGAGCTCCTACGAGCAGTACTTC. As protein: CASSPRRESSYEQYF.

CDR3 sequence: CASTGGSLANYGYTF. The CDR3 region has the DNA TGCGCCAGCACGGGTGGCAGCTTGGCTAACTATGGCTACACCTTC. The V and J genes are TRBV5-1 and TRBJ1-2; D not resolved. Germline loops: CDR1 SGHRS, CDR2 YFSETQ. Trimming removed 6 bases at V and 0 bases at J, with 15 bases between. There are 15 residues in the CDR3. Using reference TRBV5-1 and TRBJ1-2 for the parts outside the CDR3, the full variable domain is KAGVTQTPRYLIKTRGQQVTLSCSPISGHRSVSWYQQTPGQGLQFLFEYFSETQRNKGNFPGRFSGRQFSNSRSEMNVSTLELGDSALYLCASTGGSLANYGYTFGSGTRLTVV.

V is TRBV19 and J is TRBJ2-1; 8 positions agree with TRBD1. Germline assignment: CDR1 LNHDA and CDR2 SQIVND (reference sequence). The CDR3 runs to 15 residues. With V trimmed by 3 bases and J by 2 bases, 3 bases remained unmatched. The CDR3 nucleotides are TGTGCCAGTAGTATCATGGACAGGGCCTACAATGAGCAGTTCTTC. Encoded protein: CASSIMDRAYNEQFF.

The chain employs TRBV5-4 and TRBJ2-7; 10 bases agree with TRBD2. V was pared by 2 bases and J by 0 bases, with 17 bases of the junction left unmatched. CDR1 and CDR2 (germline): SGHNT, YYREEE (reference sequence). There are 20 residues in the CDR3. The CDR3 nucleotides are TGTGCCAGCAGCTTTTGGCTTGTGGCTAGCGGGAGTTCTGGCTCCTACGAGCAGTACTTC. The encoded protein is CASSFWLVASGSSGSYEQYF.

This clone was seen once. The J gene is TRBJ2-5, the V gene TRBV30; TRBD1 agrees at 9 bases. TRBJ2-7 matches the DNA end more closely, so the J call is doubtful. The germline gives CDR1 GTSNPN, CDR2 SVGIG (reference sequence). This CDR3 has 13 amino acids. The CDR3 bases are TGTGCCTGGAGCACAGGGGGCTTGAGCGAGCAGTACTTC. Residues: CAWSTGGLSEQYF.

The chain has TRBV6-5 and TRBJ2-1, with 14 nucleotides matching TRBD2. V was pared by 2 bases and J by 4 bases, with 1 base of the junction left unmatched. The length of the CDR3 is 16 residues. Germline CDR1 is MNHEY and CDR2 is SVGAGI. The CDR3 sequence is CASSYGLAGGYNEQFF. The CDR3 nucleotides are TGTGCCAGCAGTTACGGACTAGCGGGAGGATACAATGAGCAGTTCTTC.

The V call is TRBV5-1, the J call TRBJ2-5; D is undetermined. Deletions cut 0 bases from V and 1 base from J, with 7 bases between. Germline-derived CDR1 and CDR2 are SGHRS and YFSETQ. The CDR3 consists of 14 residues. The CDR3 loop reads CASSLVHGQETQYF. The CDR3 coding sequence is TGCGCCAGCAGCTTGGTTCACGGCCAAGAGACCCAGTACTTC. Using reference TRBV5-1 and TRBJ2-5 for the parts outside the CDR3, the full variable domain is KAGVTQTPRYLIKTRGQQVTLSCSPISGHRSVSWYQQTPGQGLQFLFEYFSETQRNKGNFPGRFSGRQFSNSRSEMNVSTLELGDSALYLCASSLVHGQETQYFGPGTRLLVL.

The chain has TRBV6-5 and TRBJ1-3; D uncertain. This CDR3 has 14 amino acids. Trimming pared 6 bases from V and 0 bases from J, leaving 9 bases between. Germline V gene lookup returns CDR1 MNHEY and CDR2 SVGAGI. The CDR3 DNA follows: TGTGCCAGCAGAGTTTCCAGCTCTGGAAACACCATATATTTT. This translates into CASRVSSSGNTIYF.

This chain joins TRBV28 and TRBJ1-2; 9 bases match TRBD1. Germline CDR1 MDHEN, CDR2 SYDVKM. Losses at the gene ends were 4 bases for V and 5 bases for J; bases not matched to a gene: 14. This CDR3 contains 17 residues. CDR3 region: CASSSPPGTGKWYGYTF. The CDR3 DNA sequence: TGTGCCAGCAGTTCGCCCCCCGGGACAGGGAAATGGTATGGCTACACCTTC.

The chain couples TRBV5-1 to TRBJ2-2; D might be TRBD2 (5 bases). The CDR3 is 15 amino acids. Germline assignment: CDR1 SGHRS and CDR2 YFSETQ. V lost 1 base and J 8 bases, leaving 15 bases between the germline ends. CDR3 sequence (DNA): TGCGCCAGCAGCTTGTTAACGAACGGGGAAGGGGAGCTGTTTTTT. It translates to CASSLLTNGEGELFF.

J is TRBJ2-1 and V is TRBV5-6; 8 bases are a match to TRBD2. The trim removed 2 bases at V and 0 bases at J, leaving 4 bases unmatched. In germline, CDR1 is SGHDT, CDR2 YYEEEE. The CDR3 contains 16 residues. CDR3 nucleotide sequence: TGTGCCAGCAGCTTTTTAGCGGGAAGCTCCTACAATGAGCAGTTCTTC. Protein product: CASSFLAGSSYNEQFF.

V usage is TRBV13 and J usage is TRBJ2-1, with D tentatively TRBD2 (6 bases). Germline CDR1 and CDR2: PRHDT and FYEKMQ (reference sequence). Trimming took 3 bases from V and 7 from J, leaving 13 bases between them. The CDR3 is 14 amino acids. The CDR3 DNA follows: TGTGCCAGCAGCTTTAGACTAGGGACGAATGAGCAGTTCTTC. Residues: CASSFRLGTNEQFF.

The V and J genes are TRBV29-1 and TRBJ1-4; D remains unclear. The V end was cut by 4 bases, the J end by 6 bases, with 12 bases between. The CDR3 runs to 13 residues. Germline CDR1 is SQVTM and CDR2 is ANQGSEA. CDR3 coding DNA: TGCAGCGTTGTAGAGGGAGGAGATGAAAAACTGTTTTTT. It codes for CSVVEGGDEKLFF.